A selection of T cell receptor beta chains follows, all from one sample in a study of shared clonotypes between healthy human individuals. Only in-frame clones appear in the TCRdb table, and some are missing; sequencing was by immunoSEQ multiplex PCR. The sample shows about 2.4 million clones, more than 80% of them seen only once. The sequenced sample consisted of naive CD4+ T cells sorted from blood. The receptors were gathered from a man between 18 and 35 years old in good health. Each CDR3 is given with its conserved first and last residue. A D gene is named only where the DNA matches it firmly. For some rows the clone size is stated as once, few or many, or as a class when expanded; others skip it.

J,size,V,D,CDR3,DNA
TRBJ1-6,.,TRBV11-2,.,CASTPEGRNSPLHF,TGTGCCAGCACCCCCGAGGGGAGGAATTCACCCCTCCACTTT
TRBJ1-2,.,TRBV7-9,TRBD1,CASRQDPGQSKGGYTF,TGTGCCAGCAGGCAGGATCCGGGACAGTCGAAAGGGGGCTACACCTTC
TRBJ2-7,.,TRBV5-1,.,CASSLVQGAYEQYF,TGCGCCAGCAGCTTGGTGCAGGGAGCCTACGAGCAGTACTTC
TRBJ2-7,.,TRBV10-3,TRBD2,CATLRREGYEQYF,TGTGCCACCCTACGGCGGGAGGGGTACGAGCAGTACTTC
TRBJ2-5,.,TRBV18,.,CASSPLLGETQYF,TGTGCCAGCTCACCACTGCTGGGGGAGACCCAGTACTTC
TRBJ1-5,.,TRBV7-8,.,CASSLAYRVSNQPQHF,TGTGCCAGCAGCTTAGCGTACAGGGTTAGCAATCAGCCCCAGCATTTT
TRBJ2-5,.,TRBV5-4,.,CASSPGPSATLETQYF,TGTGCCAGCAGCCCCGGCCCCTCGGCTACTCTAGAGACCCAGTACTTC
TRBJ2-7,once,TRBV29-1,.,CSALRSYEQYF,TGCAGCGCGCTTCGTTCCTACGAGCAGTACTTC
TRBJ1-3,.,TRBV7-2,.,CASSFSGAQGNTIYF,TGTGCCAGCAGCTTTTCGGGGGCTCAGGGAAACACCATATATTTT
TRBJ2-3,.,TRBV28,TRBD2,CASSLRGGPRTDTQYF,TGTGCCAGCAGTTTACGCGGGGGTCCCCGCACAGATACGCAGTATTTT
TRBJ2-7,.,TRBV11-2,TRBD2,CASSLTKTSGGPYEQYF,TGTGCCAGCAGCTTAACCAAGACTAGCGGAGGTCCCTACGAGCAGTACTTC
TRBJ1-2,once,TRBV28,.,CASTAPSDGPYGYTF,TGTGCCAGCACCGCCCCGTCCGACGGGCCCTATGGCTACACCTTC
TRBJ2-7,.,TRBV7-8,TRBD1,CASSLGTGSSYEQYF,TGTGCCAGCAGCTTAGGGACAGGGAGCTCCTACGAGCAGTACTTC
TRBJ1-5,.,TRBV7-9,.,CASSFGEDAQHF,TGTGCCAGCAGCTTTGGTGAAGACGCCCAGCATTTT
TRBJ2-5,.,TRBV28,TRBD1,CASSSGTGAQETQYF,TGTGCCAGCAGTTCCGGGACAGGGGCGCAAGAGACCCAGTACTTC
TRBJ1-4,.,TRBV10-3,.,CAISESHYRLNEKLFF,TGTGCCATCAGTGAGTCGCACTATCGGCTTAATGAAAAACTGTTTTTT
TRBJ1-2,.,TRBV5-1,.,CASSLGLENANYGYTF,TGCGCCAGCAGCTTGGGGCTGGAGAATGCTAACTATGGCTACACCTTC
TRBJ1-5,.,TRBV28,.,CASSLPSSWGHNQPQHF,TGTGCCAGCAGTTTACCCTCGTCCTGGGGCCACAATCAGCCCCAGCATTTT
TRBJ1-1,.,TRBV5-6,TRBD1,CASSLGTGNTEAFF,TGTGCCAGCAGCTTGGGGACAGGGAACACTGAAGCTTTCTTT
TRBJ1-2,.,TRBV9,.,CASSTVGASLGGYTF,TGTGCCAGCAGCACAGTAGGGGCCTCCCTCGGCGGCTACACCTTC
TRBJ2-1,.,TRBV7-6,TRBD2,CASSLEAGVDNNEQFF,TGTGCCAGCAGCTTAGAAGCGGGGGTCGATAACAATGAGCAGTTCTTC
TRBJ1-6,.,TRBV15,.,CATSRDAGAPYNSPLHF,TGTGCCACCAGCAGAGATGCGGGGGCCCCCTATAATTCACCCCTCCACTTT
TRBJ2-1,.,TRBV6-5,TRBD2,CASSHLAGGLNEQFF,TGTGCCAGCAGTCACCTAGCGGGAGGGTTAAATGAGCAGTTCTTC
TRBJ1-4,.,TRBV7-9,.,CASSLVVWGANEKLFF,TGTGCCAGCAGCTTAGTTGTTTGGGGGGCTAACGAAAAACTGTTTTTT
TRBJ2-1,.,TRBV10-1,TRBD2,CASSEGTSGRRGEQFF,TGCGCCAGCAGTGAGGGGACTAGCGGGAGGAGGGGTGAGCAGTTCTTC
TRBJ2-5,.,TRBV2,.,CASAFLQETQYF,TGTGCCAGCGCATTTTTACAAGAGACCCAGTACTTC
TRBJ1-4,.,TRBV10-3,TRBD1,CAISETGAVLFF,TGTGCCATCAGTGAAACAGGGGCCGTCCTGTTTTTT
TRBJ2-5,.,TRBV6-5,.,CASSTFARGRETQYF,TGTGCCAGCAGTACATTTGCTCGGGGGCGAGAGACCCAGTACTTC
TRBJ2-1,.,TRBV6-6,.,CASSYSGQNNEQFF,TGTGCCAGCAGTTACTCGGGACAAAACAATGAGCAGTTCTTC
TRBJ2-3,.,TRBV9,TRBD2,CASSRTGGYTSGSRGTDTQYF,TGTGCCAGCAGCAGAACAGGGGGCTATACTAGCGGGAGTCGAGGCACAGATACGCAGTATTTT
TRBJ2-1,.,TRBV6-5,TRBD2,CASSGGLAGGNEQFF,TGTGCCAGCAGTGGGGGACTAGCGGGGGGTAATGAGCAGTTCTTC